This is a list of T cell receptor beta chains from one sample in a study of cytomegalovirus exposure and HLA in healthy donors. Generated by immunoSEQ multiplex PCR, the TCRdb table keeps only in-frame clones and is missing some. The top ten hold just under 3% of the sample, which has around 190,000 clones, 70% to 80% seen once. Input material: PBMCs. These receptors were obtained from a woman in her twenties or thirties in good health and CMV-seronegative. CDR3s include the opening cysteine and the closing phenylalanine or tryptophan. The order of the fields is D gene, J gene, V gene, clone size, CDR3 DNA, CDR3 protein. The D gene is left open where the match is weak. A clone size is listed for some rows: how often the clone was seen (once, few, many), or a class if it is expanded.

>TRBD1|TRBJ1-1|TRBV28|few
TGTGCCAGCAGTTTATTAAACAGGGGCGGTGGTATTGAAGCTTTCTTT
CASSLLNRGGGIEAFF
>TRBD2|TRBJ2-1|TRBV19|NA
TGTGCCAGTAGTCGAGCGGGGAACTCCTACAATGAGCAGTTCTTC
CASSRAGNSYNEQFF
>NA|TRBJ1-5|TRBV10-1|NA
TGCGCCAGCAGTGAGAGTCTCGGTCAGCCCCAGCATTTT
CASSESLGQPQHF
>NA|TRBJ2-2|TRBV7-2|NA
TGTGCCAGCAGCTTAGGGAGGGCCTACACCGGGGAGCTGTTTTTT
CASSLGRAYTGELFF
>TRBD2|TRBJ2-1|TRBV6-1|NA
TGTGCCAGCAGTGGGGGACTAGCGGGAGATATGTTCTTC
CASSGGLAGDMFF
>NA|TRBJ1-2|TRBV27|NA
TGTGCCAGCAGTTATGCCCAGGGCTATGGCTACACCTTC
CASSYAQGYGYTF
>NA|TRBJ2-7|TRBV6-5|NA
TGTGCCAGCAGTTACCAGGTCAGCTTAGACGAGCAGTACTTC
CASSYQVSLDEQYF
>TRBD2|TRBJ2-5|TRBV29-1|few
TGCAGCGCTGAGGGTACTAGCGGGAGTTGGGAGACCCAGTACTTC
CSAEGTSGSWETQYF
>TRBD2|TRBJ2-7|TRBV5-6|NA
TGTGCCAGCAGCTTGGTATATGGCGGGAGTGGCTGGGGCGAGCAGTACTTC
CASSLVYGGSGWGEQYF
>NA|TRBJ1-1|TRBV5-1|NA
TGCGCCAGCAGCCCTCGACGTTCGACTGATAAGAACACTGAAGCTTTCTTT
CASSPRRSTDKNTEAFF
>TRBD1|TRBJ1-1|TRBV2|many
TGTGCCAGCAGTCAGATCGACAGGGGGCCTGCTTTCTTT
CASSQIDRGPAFF
>TRBD2|TRBJ2-3|TRBV11-2|NA
TGTGCCAGCAGCCCCCGGGCTAGCGGGAGTTCCATAGATACGCAGTATTTT
CASSPRASGSSIDTQYF
>NA|TRBJ2-3|TRBV29-1|once
TGCAGCGTTGAAGGCAGGCTCACAGATACGCAGTATTTT
CSVEGRLTDTQYF
>TRBD1|TRBJ2-5|TRBV5-1|once
TGCGCCAGCAGCTCAAAACCCGGGACAGGGGGCCTGAAGACCCAGTACTTC
CASSSKPGTGGLKTQYF
>NA|TRBJ1-1|TRBV19|few
TGTGCCAGTAGTATCGATTTGGTGGACAGTTTTCGAGCTTTCTTT
CASSIDLVDSFRAFF
>TRBD2|TRBJ2-7|TRBV5-6|NA
TGTGCCAGCAGCTTTACCTCGACTTGGATCGGGACTAGACCCTACGAGCAGTACTTC
CASSFTSTWIGTRPYEQYF
>TRBD1|TRBJ1-2|TRBV7-2|NA
TGTGCCAGCAGCGCGGGACAGTTCTATGGCTACACCTTC
CASSAGQFYGYTF
>NA|TRBJ1-2|TRBV4-1|NA
TGCGCCAGCAGCCAAACAGGGCTGGGGTCGTATGGATATGGCTACACCTTC
CASSQTGLGSYGYGYTF
>NA|TRBJ2-2|TRBV10-3|NA
TGTGCCACCACAACCCCCACCGGGGAGCTGTTTTTT
CATTTPTGELFF
>NA|TRBJ1-4|TRBV19|NA
TGTGCCAGTTCTACCGCTAATGAAAAACTGTTTTTT
CASSTANEKLFF
>TRBD2|TRBJ2-1|TRBV2|few
TGTGCCAGCAGTCCGGGACAGGTATCTGCTAGCGGGAGGGTCCCCTACAATGAGCAGTTCTTC
CASSPGQVSASGRVPYNEQFF
>TRBD1|TRBJ2-5|TRBV4-2|NA
TGTGCCAGCAGCCAACTAGGGGGCGGGGAGACCCAGTACTTC
CASSQLGGGETQYF
>NA|TRBJ2-7|TRBV4-1|NA
TGCGCCAGCAGCCGGTCTCGGGAGAGGCCCTACGAGCAGTACTTC
CASSRSRERPYEQYF
>TRBD1|TRBJ1-1|TRBV6-5|once
TGTGCCAGCAGTCCAATACAGGGGTACACTGAAGCTTTCTTT
CASSPIQGYTEAFF
>NA|TRBJ2-3|TRBV6-4|NA
TGTGCCAGCAGTGAGGCCCCTACAGATACGCAGTATTTT
CASSEAPTDTQYF
>NA|TRBJ2-7|TRBV5-6|NA
TGTGCCAGCAGCTTGGGTTCCCGGAGGGCGTCCTACGAGCAGTACTTC
CASSLGSRRASYEQYF
>NA|TRBJ1-2|TRBV2|NA
TGTGCCAGCAGTGAACGGAGGACAGCCGCTAACTATGGCTACCCCTTC
CASSERRTAANYGYPF
>TRBD2|TRBJ2-1|TRBV19|NA
TGTGCCAGTAGTTGGGGGGGGTCGGGTAACAATGAGCAGTTCTTC
CASSWGGSGNNEQFF
>TRBD2|TRBJ2-5|TRBV30|NA
TGTGCCTGGAGCCGACCGGGGGGGGAGACCCAGTACTTC
CAWSRPGGETQYF
>NA|TRBJ1-4|TRBV4-2|NA
TGTGCCAGCAGCCAAGCCTTTGACCGGACAGTAAAACTATTT
CASSQAFDRTVKLF
>NA|TRBJ2-2|TRBV7-9|NA
TGTGCCAGCAGCTTTTCAGTGAACACCGGGGAGCTGTTTTTT
CASSFSVNTGELFF
>TRBD2|TRBJ2-3|TRBV5-6|NA
TGTGCCAGCAGCCGCTACACGGGGGGGAGGACAGATACGCAGTATTTT
CASSRYTGGRTDTQYF
>NA|TRBJ2-1|TRBV9|NA
TGTGCCAGCAGCGTAGGTCTCAATGAGCAGTTCTTC
CASSVGLNEQFF
>NA|TRBJ2-7|TRBV6-1|NA
TGTGCCAGCAGTGAAGCTGGCCCTAGCTACGAGCAGTACTTC
CASSEAGPSYEQYF
>NA|TRBJ2-7|TRBV7-9|once
TGTGCCAGCAGCCCTGGCCACTACGAGCAGTACTTC
CASSPGHYEQYF
>NA|TRBJ2-1|TRBV27|NA
TGTGCCAGCAGTTGGAACTGGGGGGAAGTTTACAATGAGCAGTTCTTC
CASSWNWGEVYNEQFF
>TRBD1|TRBJ2-7|TRBV6-1|NA
TGTGTCAGCAGTGTTGACAGGGCCTACGAGCAGTACTTC
CVSSVDRAYEQYF
>NA|TRBJ1-2|TRBV5-6|once
TGTGCCAGCAGCTTGTCCGCAGGGCCGGGCTATGGCTACACCTTC
CASSLSAGPGYGYTF
>NA|TRBJ1-1|TRBV11-3|NA
TGTGCCAGCAGCTTAGGCACGGGCACTGAAGCTTTCTTT
CASSLGTGTEAFF
>TRBD2|TRBJ2-7|TRBV6-5|NA
TGTGCCAGCAGTAGCGGGGGGAGCTCCTACGAGCAGTACTTC
CASSSGGSSYEQYF